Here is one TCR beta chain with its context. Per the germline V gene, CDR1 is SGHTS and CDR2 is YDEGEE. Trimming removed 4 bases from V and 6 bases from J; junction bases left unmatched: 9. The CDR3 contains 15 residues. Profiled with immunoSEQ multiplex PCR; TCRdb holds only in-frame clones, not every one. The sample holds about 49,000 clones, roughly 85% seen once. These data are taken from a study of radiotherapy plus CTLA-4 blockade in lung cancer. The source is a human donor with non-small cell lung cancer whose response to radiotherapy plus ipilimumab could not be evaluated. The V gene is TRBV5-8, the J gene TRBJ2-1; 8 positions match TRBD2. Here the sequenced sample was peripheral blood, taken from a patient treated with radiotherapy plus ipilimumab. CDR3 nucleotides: TGTGCCAGCAGCGGTCGGGGGGGGGCCCTCAATGAGCAGTTCTTC. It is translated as CASSGRGGALNEQFF.